This T cell receptor beta chain was obtained from a study of T cells in Graves' hyperthyroidism and ophthalmopathy. The study's findings and limits: Ophthalmopathy was model-predicted a median roughly six months pre-onset.

TCR beta CDR3 regions were amplified from RNA. When the TCR CDR3 underwent first-round RT-PCR, the HTBI primer set was used. TCRdb ran MiXCR on the multiplex PCR reads and lists one entry per CDR3 protein. The sample lists hundreds of thousands of distinct CDR3 sequences, approximately 15% occurring once. J was trimmed by 11 bases and V by 1 base; bases with no gene match: 10. The germline V gene encodes CDR1 SGHAT and CDR2 FQNNGV. The CDR3 has 14 amino acids. This clonotype was counted at least ten times. Its antigen is still unknown. The clonotype was recovered from a young woman with Graves' hyperthyroidism that later progressed to Graves' ophthalmopathy. The sequencing input was blood. The chain recombines TRBV11-2 with TRBJ1-1; TRBD1 matches at 7 bases. CDR3 amino acids: CASSLGRSGGEAFF. In nucleotides, the CDR3 is TGTGCCAGCAGCTTAGGTAGGTCAGGGGGTGAGGCTTTCTTT.